These 19 T cell receptor beta chains came from one sample sequenced in a study of blood T cell repertoires in COVID-19. Produced via immunoSEQ multiplex PCR; TCRdb's table is partial and in-frame only. The sample lists about 180,000 clones, 88% occurring once. Sequencing used peripheral blood. All receptors come from a woman in her twenties or thirties with acute or convalescent COVID-19.

Of note for this clone: The sample contains more than one DNA sequence encoding this CDR3. The V and J genes are TRBV6-5 and TRBJ2-7; perhaps TRBD2 as D (6 bases). This CDR3 is 12 amino acids long. V was clipped by 6 bases and J by 3 bases, with 9 bases between them. Germline V gene sequence: CDR1 MNHEY, CDR2 SVGAGI. CDR3 DNA: TGTGCCAGCAGCACCGGGGGCTACGAGCAGTACTTC. Translation gives CASSTGGYEQYF.

The V and J genes are TRBV14 and TRBJ2-2; a possible D gene is TRBD2 (6 bases). CDR1 SGHDN and CDR2 FVKESK come from the germline V gene. The CDR3 spans 13 residues. V lost 2 bases, J lost 7 bases, and 8 bases lay in between. This chain's CDR3 is CASSQRGIGELFF. The CDR3 DNA sequence: TGTGCCAGCAGCCAACGGGGGATCGGGGAGCTGTTTTTT.

This sequence joins TRBV11-2 and TRBJ2-7; perhaps TRBD1 as D (6 bases). Germline values: CDR1 SGHAT, CDR2 FQNNGV. V was clipped by 1 base and J by 4 bases, with 8 bases between them. The CDR3 runs 13 residues. DNA of the CDR3: TGTGCCAGCAGCTTAGGGGGACATTACGAGCAGTACTTC. Amino acids: CASSLGGHYEQYF.

The rearrangement joins TRBV7-2 to TRBJ2-4; 12 bases line up with TRBD1. J gave up 9 bases and V 0 bases, and 3 bases lay outside the gene matches. CDR1 and CDR2 from the germline V gene are SGHTA and FQGNSA. This CDR3 has 15 residues. The CDR3 loop reads CASSLAGQGAVIQYF. For the CDR3, the DNA is TGTGCCAGCAGCTTAGCGGGACAGGGGGCCGTCATTCAGTACTTC.

The J gene is TRBJ2-5, the V gene TRBV28, with 9 nucleotides matching TRBD2. The V segment lost 4 bases and the J segment 5 bases; nucleotides outside the gene matches: 5. In germline, CDR1 is MDHEN, CDR2 SYDVKM. The CDR3 covers 14 residues. CDR3 bases: TGTGCCAGCAGTTCCGGGACTAGCCATGAGACCCAGTACTTC. Its protein is CASSSGTSHETQYF.

The chain is built from TRBV7-8 and TRBJ2-7, with a weak D call TRBD1 (6 bases). Trimming removed 1 base at V and 2 bases at J, with 9 bases between. Per germline, CDR1 SGHVS and CDR2 FQNEAQ. This CDR3 spans 14 amino acids. This CDR3 reads CASSLVGGTYEQYF. Written as DNA, the CDR3 is TGTGCCAGCAGCTTAGTTGGGGGCACCTACGAGCAGTACTTC.

V usage is TRBV2 and J usage is TRBJ2-1, with 7 bases aligning to TRBD1. V dropped 5 bases and J dropped 8; count of bases not matched to a gene: 3. The V gene's germline CDR1 is SNHLY and CDR2 FYNNEI. The CDR3 runs 12 residues. Written as DNA, the CDR3 is TGTGCCAGCAGTAACAGGGGCGATGAGCAGTTCTTC. This codes for CASSNRGDEQFF.

The chain is built from TRBV5-4 and TRBJ1-6, with 7 bases matching TRBD1. J lost 7 bases, V lost 1 base, and 2 bases had no gene match. The V gene's germline CDR1 is SGHNT and CDR2 YYREEE (reference sequence). This CDR3 is built from 14 residues. Written as DNA, the CDR3 is TGTGCCAGCAGCTTGAGGACAGGCAATTCACCCCTCCACTTT. It encodes CASSLRTGNSPLHF.

This chain connects TRBV6-5 to TRBJ2-3; 10 nucleotides align to TRBD2. This CDR3 spans 12 amino acids. V was pared by 11 bases and J by 7 bases, with 6 bases of the junction left unmatched. The germline V gene encodes CDR1 MNHEY and CDR2 SVGAGI. The CDR3 DNA follows: TGTGCCTCCAGCGGGAGGGCTAATACGCAGTATTTT. Its translation is CASSGRANTQYF.

The chain has TRBV12-3 or TRBV12-4 and TRBJ1-1; D gene uncertain. This CDR3 has 12 residues. V was shortened by 1 base and J by 6 bases, with 6 bases between the two germline ends. The DNA of the CDR3 is TGTGCCAGCAGTTTAGGGGCAGCTGAAGCTTTCTTT. Protein sequence: CASSLGAAEAFF.

V gene TRBV14 combines with J gene TRBJ2-1, with D perhaps matching TRBD1 (6 bases). This CDR3 has 16 residues. V lost 5 bases, J lost 1 base, and 15 bases lay in between. The V gene's germline CDR1 is SGHDN and CDR2 FVKESK. Here the CDR3 DNA reads TGTGCCAGCAGCGTCGCCGGGACAAATTCCTACAATGAGCAGTTCTTC. Protein sequence: CASSVAGTNSYNEQFF.

CDR3 residues: CASSLAGAETQYF. In nucleotides, the CDR3 is TGTGCCAGCAGTTTAGCGGGAGCAGAGACCCAGTACTTC. The chain links TRBV12-3 or TRBV12-4 to TRBJ2-5; TRBD2 might be the D (5 bases). With 0 bases removed from V and 4 bases from J, the gap between germline ends came to 6 bases. This CDR3 is built from 13 residues.

The gene calls are TRBV11-2 and TRBJ2-7, with D uncertain. This CDR3 spans 13 amino acids. CDR1 is SGHAT, CDR2 FQNNGV, per germline. The V gene lost 0 bases and the J gene lost 6 bases, with 9 bases spanning the gap. CDR3 residues: CASSLDGWAEQYF. The CDR3 DNA reads TGTGCCAGCAGCTTAGATGGTTGGGCCGAGCAGTACTTC.

This clone was seen only once. This chain links TRBV3-1 (or the pseudogene TRBV3-2) with TRBJ1-1; D ambiguous. Trimming took off 1 base at V and 3 bases at J, with 12 bases between the two ends. The CDR3 totals 15 residues. Germline V gene data show CDR1 as LGHDT and CDR2 as YNNKEL (reference sequence). In nucleotides, the CDR3 is TGTGCCAGCAGCCAAGCTGGAGGTTGGCACACTGAAGCTTTCTTT. Its translation: CASSQAGGWHTEAFF.

The chain employs TRBV28 and TRBJ1-2; D unclear. Germline CDR1 and CDR2: MDHEN and SYDVKM. The CDR3 is 14 residues long. Trimming removed 6 bases at V and 3 bases at J, with 14 bases between. CDR3 sequence (DNA): TGTGCCAGCAGGAAGGCGGGCGCCGACTATGGCTACACCTTC. It yields the protein CASRKAGADYGYTF.

The genes are TRBV7-2 and TRBJ2-1; D gene uncertain. The V gene lost 1 base and the J gene lost 0 bases, with 10 bases spanning the gap. Per germline, CDR1 SGHTA and CDR2 FQGNSA. The CDR3 has 16 residues. Here the CDR3 reads CASSLGASSSYNEQFF. Here the CDR3 DNA reads TGTGCCAGCAGCTTAGGGGCTTCCAGCTCCTACAATGAGCAGTTCTTC.

This chain connects TRBV29-1 to TRBJ1-1; tentatively, D is TRBD1 (6 bases). Deletions cut 4 bases from V and 12 bases from J, with 21 bases between. Germline loops: CDR1 SQVTM, CDR2 ANQGSEA. The CDR3 is made up of 13 amino acids. CDR3 DNA: TGCAGCGTTGGGGTACAGGGAGTAAGGGGAACTTTCTTT. Encoded protein: CSVGVQGVRGTFF.

The chain couples TRBV28 to TRBJ1-2; D possibly corresponds to TRBD1 (5 bases). Germline CDR1 is MDHEN and CDR2 is SYDVKM. The CDR3 is 13 amino acids. Trimming removed 3 bases at V and 2 bases at J, with 7 bases between. CDR3 in amino acids: CASSFRQNYGYTF. The DNA for the CDR3 is TGTGCCAGCAGTTTCAGACAGAACTATGGCTACACCTTC.

This CDR3 is CSGDNYEQYF. CDR3 in DNA: TGCAGTGGAGACAACTACGAGCAGTACTTC. The chain recombines TRBV20-1 with TRBJ2-7; D is unclear. The CDR3 has 10 amino acids. Trimming took 7 bases from V and 3 from J, leaving 7 bases between them. The germline V gene has CDR1 DFQATT and CDR2 SNEGSKA (reference sequence).